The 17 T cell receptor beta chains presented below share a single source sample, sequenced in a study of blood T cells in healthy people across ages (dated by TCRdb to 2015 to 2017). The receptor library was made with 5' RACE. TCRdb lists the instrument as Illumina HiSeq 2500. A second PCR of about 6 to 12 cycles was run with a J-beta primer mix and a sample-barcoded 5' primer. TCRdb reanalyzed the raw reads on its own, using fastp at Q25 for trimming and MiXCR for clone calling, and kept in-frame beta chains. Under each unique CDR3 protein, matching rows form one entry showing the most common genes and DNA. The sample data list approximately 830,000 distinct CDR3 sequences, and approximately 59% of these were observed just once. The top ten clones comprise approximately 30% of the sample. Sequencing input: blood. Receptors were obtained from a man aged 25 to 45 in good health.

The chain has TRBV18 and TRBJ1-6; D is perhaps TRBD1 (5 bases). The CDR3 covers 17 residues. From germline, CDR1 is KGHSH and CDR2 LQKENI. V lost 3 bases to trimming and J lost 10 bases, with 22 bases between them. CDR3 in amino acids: CASSPPLGARTGSPLHF. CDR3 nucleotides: TGTGCCAGCTCACCCCCTCTAGGGGCGAGAACGGGGTCACCCCTCCACTTT. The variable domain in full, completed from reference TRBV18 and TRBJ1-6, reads NAGVMQNPRHLVRRRGQEARLRCSPMKGHSHVYWYRQLPEEGLKFMVYLQKENIIDESGMPKERFSAEFPKEGPSILRIQQVVRGDSAAYFCASSPPLGARTGSPLHFGNGTRLTVT.

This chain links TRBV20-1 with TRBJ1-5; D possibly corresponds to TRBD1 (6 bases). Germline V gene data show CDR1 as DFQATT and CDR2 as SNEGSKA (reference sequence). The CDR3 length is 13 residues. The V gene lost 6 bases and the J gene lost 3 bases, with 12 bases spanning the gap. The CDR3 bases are TGCAGTGCCATGGGGACACACAATCAGCCCCAGCATTTT. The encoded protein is CSAMGTHNQPQHF.

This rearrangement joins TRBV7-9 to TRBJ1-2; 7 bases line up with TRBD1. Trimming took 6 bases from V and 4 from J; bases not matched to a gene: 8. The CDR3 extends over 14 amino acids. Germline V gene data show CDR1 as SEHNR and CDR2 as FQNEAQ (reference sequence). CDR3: CASRPVGTVYGYTF. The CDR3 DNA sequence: TGTGCCAGCAGGCCCGTTGGGACAGTCTATGGCTACACCTTC.

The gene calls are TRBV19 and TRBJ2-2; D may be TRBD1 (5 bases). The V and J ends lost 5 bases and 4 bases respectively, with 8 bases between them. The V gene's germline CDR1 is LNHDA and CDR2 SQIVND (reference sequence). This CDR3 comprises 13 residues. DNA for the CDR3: TGTGCCAGTAGTCCACAGGTCACCGGGGAGCTGTTTTTT. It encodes CASSPQVTGELFF. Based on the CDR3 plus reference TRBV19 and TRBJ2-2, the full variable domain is DGGITQSPKYLFRKEGQNVTLSCEQNLNHDAMYWYRQDPGQGLRLIYYSQIVNDFQKGDIAEGYSVSREKKESFPLTVTSAQKNPTAFYLCASSPQVTGELFFGEGSRLTVL.

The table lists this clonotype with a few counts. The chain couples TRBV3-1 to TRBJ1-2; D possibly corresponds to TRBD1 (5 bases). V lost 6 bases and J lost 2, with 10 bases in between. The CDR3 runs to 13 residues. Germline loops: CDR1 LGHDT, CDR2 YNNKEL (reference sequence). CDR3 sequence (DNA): TGTGCCAGCAGAATGGGACGGAACTATGGCTACACCTTC. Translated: CASRMGRNYGYTF. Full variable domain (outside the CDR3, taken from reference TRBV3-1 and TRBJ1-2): DTAVSQTPKYLVTQMGNDKSIKCEQNLGHDTMYWYKQDSKKFLKIMFSYNNKELIINETVPNRFSPKSPDKAHLNLHINSLELGDSAVYFCASRMGRNYGYTFGSGTRLTVV.

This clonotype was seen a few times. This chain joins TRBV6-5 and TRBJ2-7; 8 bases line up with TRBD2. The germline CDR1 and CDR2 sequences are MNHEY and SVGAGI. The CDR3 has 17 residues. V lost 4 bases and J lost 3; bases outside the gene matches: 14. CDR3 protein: CASSSSGFGRGVYEQYF. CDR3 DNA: TGTGCCAGCAGTTCCTCGGGTTTCGGGCGGGGGGTCTACGAGCAGTACTTC.

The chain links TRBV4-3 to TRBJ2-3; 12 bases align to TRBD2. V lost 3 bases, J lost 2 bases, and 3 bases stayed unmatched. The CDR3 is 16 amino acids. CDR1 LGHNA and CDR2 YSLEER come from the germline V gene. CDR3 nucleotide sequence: TGCGCCAGCAGCCACGGACTAGCGGGGTACACAGATACGCAGTATTTT. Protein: CASSHGLAGYTDTQYF.

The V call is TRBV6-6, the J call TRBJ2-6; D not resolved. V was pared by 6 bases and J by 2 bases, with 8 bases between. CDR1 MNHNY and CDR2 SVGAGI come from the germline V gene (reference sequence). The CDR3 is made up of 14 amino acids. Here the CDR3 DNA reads TGTGCCAGCAGACCCAGAACTGGGGCCAACGTCCTGACTTTC. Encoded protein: CASRPRTGANVLTF.

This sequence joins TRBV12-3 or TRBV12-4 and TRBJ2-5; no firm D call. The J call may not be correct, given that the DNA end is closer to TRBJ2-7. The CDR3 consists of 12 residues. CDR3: CASRGKNYEQYF. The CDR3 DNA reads TGTGCCAGCAGGGGGAAAAACTACGAGCAGTACTTC.

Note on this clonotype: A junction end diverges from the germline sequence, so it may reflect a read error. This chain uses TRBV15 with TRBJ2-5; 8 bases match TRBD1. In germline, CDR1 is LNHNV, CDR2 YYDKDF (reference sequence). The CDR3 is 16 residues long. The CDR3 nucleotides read TGCGCCACCAGCAGAGCGCCTCAGGGGGCGAGAGAGACCCAGTACTTC. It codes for CATSRAPQGARETQYF.

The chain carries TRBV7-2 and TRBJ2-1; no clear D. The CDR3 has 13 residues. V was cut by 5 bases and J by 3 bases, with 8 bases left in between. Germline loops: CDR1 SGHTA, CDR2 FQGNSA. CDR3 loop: CASSPEIYNEQFF. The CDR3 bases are TGTGCCAGCAGCCCCGAAATCTACAATGAGCAGTTCTTC.

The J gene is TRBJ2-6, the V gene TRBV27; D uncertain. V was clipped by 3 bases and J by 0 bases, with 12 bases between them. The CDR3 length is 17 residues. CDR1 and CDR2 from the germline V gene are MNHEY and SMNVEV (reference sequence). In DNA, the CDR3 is TGTGCCAGCAGTTTGGGCGGAACCTTCTCTGGGGCCAACGTCCTGACTTTC. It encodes CASSLGGTFSGANVLTF.

The CDR3 sequence is CASSTTGTGGYEQYF. Written as DNA, the CDR3 is TGTGCCAGCAGCACCACCGGGACAGGTGGTTACGAGCAGTACTTC. This chain uses TRBV7-2 with TRBJ2-4; TRBD1 agrees at 8 bases. The J call may be in error: the DNA end matches TRBJ2-7 better. Germline V lookup: CDR1 SGHTA, CDR2 FQGNSA. The CDR3 loop spans 15 amino acids.

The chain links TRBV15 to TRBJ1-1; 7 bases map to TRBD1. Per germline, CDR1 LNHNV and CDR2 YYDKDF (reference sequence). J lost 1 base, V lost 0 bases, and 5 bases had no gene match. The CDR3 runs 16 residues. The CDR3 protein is CATSREQNRGNTEAFF. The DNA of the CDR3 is TGTGCCACCAGCAGAGAACAGAACAGGGGGAACACTGAAGCTTTCTTT.

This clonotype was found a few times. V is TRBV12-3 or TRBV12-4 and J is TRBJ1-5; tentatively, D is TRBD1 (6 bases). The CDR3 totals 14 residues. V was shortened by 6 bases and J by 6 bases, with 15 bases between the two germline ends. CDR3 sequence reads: CASRWREQGQPQHF. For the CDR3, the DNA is TGTGCCAGCAGATGGAGGGAACAGGGTCAGCCCCAGCATTTT.

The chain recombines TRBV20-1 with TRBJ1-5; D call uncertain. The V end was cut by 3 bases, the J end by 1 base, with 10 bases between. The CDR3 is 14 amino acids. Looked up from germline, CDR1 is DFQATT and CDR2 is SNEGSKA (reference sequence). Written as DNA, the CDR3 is TGCAGTGCTAGCCCTTCGCAGAGCAATCAGCCCCAGCATTTT. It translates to CSASPSQSNQPQHF.

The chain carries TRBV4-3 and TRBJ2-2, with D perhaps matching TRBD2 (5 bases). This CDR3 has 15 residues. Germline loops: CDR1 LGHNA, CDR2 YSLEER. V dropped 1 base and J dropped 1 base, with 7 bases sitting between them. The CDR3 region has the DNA TGCGCCAGCAGCCAAGGTCGGGGGAACACCGGGGAGCTGTTTTTT. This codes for CASSQGRGNTGELFF.